These 28 T cell receptor beta chains were sequenced from one sample in a study of CD8 T cells in ankylosing spondylitis. TCRdb re-derived calls from the 5' RACE reads in MiXCR, one entry per CDR3 protein. The data contain some 240,000 distinct CDR3 sequences, 18% of them singletons. Specimen: blood, either unsorted or a sorted T cell fraction (not recorded which). The receptors were sampled from a male donor with ankylosing spondylitis or in good health (not recorded which).

The gene calls are TRBV2 and TRBJ2-1; 9 positions agree with TRBD1. V dropped 7 bases and J dropped 3; count of bases not matched to a gene: 4. Germline loops: CDR1 SNHLY, CDR2 FYNNEI. The CDR3 contains 14 residues. CDR3: CASTGTGNYNEQFF. Here the CDR3 DNA reads TGTGCCAGCACCGGGACAGGGAACTACAATGAGCAGTTCTTC.

Worth noting for this clonotype: A clone one base away is much larger, so this may be a read error. This chain joins TRBV20-1 and TRBJ1-1; D unresolved. The CDR3 runs to 14 residues. Germline V gene sequence: CDR1 DFQATT, CDR2 SNEGSKA (reference sequence). The CDR3 loop reads CSARDFVGNTEVFF. CDR3 nucleotide sequence: TGCAGTGCTAGAGATTTTGTAGGGAACACTGAAGTTTTCTTT.

Only a few counts were recorded for this clonotype. The chain has TRBV7-2 and TRBJ2-3; D may be TRBD1 or TRBD2 (5 bases each). The CDR3 totals 15 residues. V was trimmed by 5 bases and J by 2 bases, leaving 14 bases between them. Germline V CDR1 and CDR2: SGHTA, FQGNSA. For the CDR3, the DNA is TGTGCCAGCAGCCCTCACCGGGACCTCACAGATACGCAGTATTTT. Translating gives CASSPHRDLTDTQYF.

The chain combines TRBV12-3 or TRBV12-4 with TRBJ1-2; D is uncertain. The CDR3 is 12 amino acids. V lost 2 bases and J 4 bases, leaving 5 bases between the germline ends. The CDR3 region is CASSLRSYGYTF. CDR3 sequence (DNA): TGTGCCAGCAGTTTAAGGTCCTATGGCTACACCTTC.

This rearrangement joins TRBV18 to TRBJ2-3; 7 bases map to TRBD1. The junction had 7 bases not matched to a gene; V was cut back by 6 bases and J by 1 base. There are 15 residues in the CDR3. In germline, CDR1 is KGHSH, CDR2 LQKENI. The CDR3: CASSEGASRTDTQYF. In DNA form, the CDR3 reads TGTGCCAGCTCTGAGGGGGCGTCCCGCACAGATACGCAGTATTTT.

J is TRBJ1-6 and V is TRBV4-3, with D hard to call. Trimming removed 3 bases at V and 3 bases at J, with 9 bases between. Germline V gene lookup returns CDR1 LGHNA and CDR2 YSLEER. This CDR3 comprises 15 residues. CDR3 nucleotide sequence: TGCGCCAGCAGCCATCATAGAGGCTATAATTCACCCCTCCACTTT. It specifies CASSHHRGYNSPLHF.

In its sample, this clonotype was seen a few times. CDR3 protein: CASSQDVGPTYEQYF. The CDR3 DNA reads TGCGCCAGCAGCCAAGATGTGGGACCCACCTACGAGCAGTACTTC. The V gene is TRBV4-3, the J gene TRBJ2-7; D may match TRBD1 or TRBD2 (5 bases each). Germline V gives CDR1 LGHNA, CDR2 YSLEER. Trimming left V 0 bases short and J 2 bases short, with 11 bases between. The CDR3 loop spans 15 amino acids.

The chain is built from TRBV19 and TRBJ2-2; 9 positions agree with TRBD1. Trimming took 5 bases from V and 6 from J; bases not matched to a gene: 7. The germline gives CDR1 LNHDA, CDR2 SQIVND (reference sequence). The CDR3 spans 15 residues. For the CDR3, the DNA is TGTGCCAGTAGTTCCTACAGGGGGCCCGCCGGGGAGCTGTTTTTT. Translated: CASSSYRGPAGELFF. Drawing the rest from reference TRBV19 and TRBJ2-2, the complete variable domain is DGGITQSPKYLFRKEGQNVTLSCEQNLNHDAMYWYRQDPGQGLRLIYYSQIVNDFQKGDIAEGYSVSREKKESFPLTVTSAQKNPTAFYLCASSSYRGPAGELFFGEGSRLTVL.

The genes are TRBV10-3 and TRBJ2-7; a possible D gene is TRBD1 (5 bases). Between the trimmed V and J ends, which lost 2 bases and 5 bases, there was a span of 10 bases. The CDR3 loop spans 13 amino acids. Germline V lookup: CDR1 ENHRY, CDR2 SYGVKD. CDR3 coding DNA: TGTGCCATCAGTGAGGACAGCGCCCACGAGCAGTACTTC. Amino acids: CAISEDSAHEQYF.

Regarding this clonotype: An end of the junction does not agree with germline; a read error may underlie this. The V gene is TRBV7-7, the J gene TRBJ2-3; 13 bases align to TRBD2. Germline V gene data show CDR1 as SSHAT and CDR2 as FNYEAQ (reference sequence). The CDR3 spans 14 residues. Here the CDR3 DNA reads TGTGCTAGCAGCCAGGGACTAGCGGGACATACGCAGTATTTT. Amino acids: CASSQGLAGHTQYF. The whole variable domain, filled in from reference TRBV7-7 and TRBJ2-3, reads GAGVSQSPRYKVTKRGQDVTLRCDPISSHATLYWYQQALGQGPEFLTYFNYEAQPDKSGLPSDRFSAERPEGSISTLTIQRTEQRDSAMYRCASSQGLAGHTQYFGPGTRLTVL.

This clonotype was detected a few times. This chain joins TRBV12-3 or TRBV12-4 and TRBJ2-1; 8 bases match TRBD2. The trim removed 5 bases at V and 8 bases at J, leaving 11 bases unmatched. The CDR3 sequence is 15 residues long. The CDR3 DNA is TGTGCCAGCAGTCCCCCCCCGGGACTAGTCGATGAGCAGTTCTTC. Translation gives CASSPPPGLVDEQFF.

This chain joins TRBV6-6 and TRBJ2-1; D remains ambiguous. The germline V gene encodes CDR1 MNHNY and CDR2 SVGAGI (reference sequence). The CDR3 extends over 13 amino acids. V was trimmed by 6 bases and J by 8 bases, leaving 14 bases between them. CDR3 loop: CASSPPLVDEQFF. The DNA of the CDR3 is TGTGCCAGCAGCCCTCCCCTGGTGGATGAGCAGTTCTTC.

The chain couples TRBV7-9 to TRBJ2-1; 7 positions match TRBD2. The V and J ends lost 3 bases and 9 bases, in that order; junction bases with no gene match: 2. Germline V gene lookup returns CDR1 SEHNR and CDR2 FQNEAQ (reference sequence). The CDR3 has 12 residues. Here the CDR3 DNA reads TGTGCCAGCAGCTTGCCTAGCGGTGAGCAGTTCTTC. The encoded protein is CASSLPSGEQFF.

This chain uses TRBV7-9 with TRBJ2-3, with D maybe TRBD2 (7 bases). This CDR3 comprises 15 residues. The germline V gene encodes CDR1 SEHNR and CDR2 FQNEAQ (reference sequence). Trimming took off 5 bases at V and 6 bases at J, with 18 bases between the two ends. CDR3 sequence reads: CASSPEGGQIDTQYF. The CDR3 DNA is TGTGCCAGCAGCCCGGAGGGGGGGCAGATTGATACGCAGTATTTT.

This clonotype was picked up a small number of times. This rearrangement joins TRBV20-1 to TRBJ2-2, with a tentative D call TRBD1 (5 bases). Germline V CDR1 and CDR2: DFQATT, SNEGSKA (reference sequence). Deletions cut 6 bases from V and 2 bases from J, with 13 bases between. The CDR3 runs to 14 residues. CDR3 DNA sequence: TGCAGTGCCACCGACAGATTCAACACCGGGGAGCTGTTTTTT. Its protein product is CSATDRFNTGELFF.

This clonotype turned up a few times. The CDR3 sequence is CASSYLGDPGNTIYF. The CDR3 nucleotides read TGTGCCAGCAGTTACCTAGGGGATCCTGGAAACACCATATATTTT. This chain joins TRBV6-5 and TRBJ1-3; a possible D gene is TRBD1 (5 bases). The germline V and J ends were trimmed by 2 bases and 2 bases, with 10 bases remaining between them. CDR1 is MNHEY and CDR2 is SVGAGI in the germline V gene. This CDR3 has 15 residues.

This clonotype was detected a few times. V is TRBV4-1 and J is TRBJ2-7; D possibly corresponds to TRBD2 (6 bases). This CDR3 spans 17 amino acids. CDR1 MGHRA and CDR2 YSYEKL come from the germline V gene. The V end lost 4 bases, the J end lost 0 bases, and 19 bases lay between the germline ends. The CDR3 spells CASSLVPSVTSSYEQYF. CDR3 nucleotides: TGCGCCAGCAGCCTAGTGCCTTCCGTGACTAGCTCCTACGAGCAGTACTTC.

This chain links TRBV5-6 with TRBJ2-4, with a weak D call TRBD2 (5 bases). Looked up from germline, CDR1 is SGHDT and CDR2 is YYEEEE. Trimming took off 2 bases at V and 0 bases at J, with 9 bases between the two ends. This CDR3 comprises 15 residues. The CDR3 spells CASSLAELAKNIQYF. CDR3 coding DNA: TGTGCCAGCAGCTTAGCGGAACTAGCCAAAAACATTCAGTACTTC. Full variable domain (missing parts from reference TRBV5-6 and TRBJ2-4): DAGVTQSPTHLIKTRGQQVTLRCSPKSGHDTVSWYQQALGQGPQFIFQYYEEEERQRGNFPDRFSGHQFPNYSSELNVNALLLGDSALYLCASSLAELAKNIQYFGAGTRLSVL.

The J gene is TRBJ2-1, the V gene TRBV4-1, with unresolved D. This CDR3 is 13 amino acids long. Trimming took off 4 bases at V and 6 bases at J, with 10 bases between the two ends. Germline V gene sequence: CDR1 MGHRA, CDR2 YSYEKL. CDR3: CASSPTVGNEQFF. For the CDR3, the DNA is TGCGCCAGCAGCCCCACCGTCGGCAATGAGCAGTTCTTC.

This clonotype was detected a few times. The chain couples TRBV6-5 to TRBJ2-5; tentative D call: TRBD2 (6 bases). Germline values: CDR1 MNHEY, CDR2 SVGAGI. The CDR3 is made up of 12 amino acids. Trimming took 10 bases from V and 3 from J, leaving 12 bases between them. The CDR3 DNA sequence: TGTGCCACCGGGACTGTTAAAGAGACCCAGTACTTC. Amino acid sequence: CATGTVKETQYF.

This clonotype occurred a few times. The CDR3 DNA reads TGCGCCAGCAGCCAAGTTGCGGGCCCCTACGAGCAGTACTTC. As protein: CASSQVAGPYEQYF. The chain links TRBV4-1 to TRBJ2-7; TRBD2 might be the D (5 bases). Germline lookup yields CDR1 MGHRA and CDR2 YSYEKL. Trimming cost V 1 base and J 2 bases, with 9 bases left between them. The CDR3 is 14 amino acids.

The chain employs TRBV6-5 and TRBJ2-1; 7 positions agree with TRBD2. The CDR3 contains 15 residues. The V segment lost 4 bases and the J segment 3 bases; nucleotides outside the gene matches: 6. The germline CDR1 and CDR2 sequences are MNHEY and SVGAGI. CDR3 amino acids: CASSSIGLDYNEQFF. The CDR3 DNA reads as TGTGCCAGCAGTTCGATCGGACTAGACTACAATGAGCAGTTCTTC.

This clonotype appeared many times. The V and J genes are TRBV4-1 and TRBJ2-7; D is unclear. V lost 1 base and J 6 bases, leaving 10 bases between the germline ends. The CDR3 totals 13 residues. CDR1 and CDR2 from the germline V gene are MGHRA and YSYEKL. CDR3 DNA sequence: TGCGCCAGCAGCCAAGTAAGGGATCGCGAGCAGTACTTC. As protein: CASSQVRDREQYF.

The V and J genes are TRBV20-1 and TRBJ2-1, with D unclear. CDR3 length: 14 amino acids. The ends were cut back, 4 bases at V and 0 bases at J, with 10 bases in the middle. Germline V gene lookup returns CDR1 DFQATT and CDR2 SNEGSKA (reference sequence). The CDR3 protein is CSAKSWASYNEQFF. In DNA, the CDR3 is TGCAGTGCTAAGAGCTGGGCCTCCTACAATGAGCAGTTCTTC.

This clonotype was detected many times. This chain links TRBV5-6 with TRBJ1-5; D uncertain. Looked up from germline, CDR1 is SGHDT and CDR2 is YYEEEE. V lost 0 bases and J lost 7, with 11 bases in between. CDR3 length: 14 amino acids. CDR3 DNA: TGTGCCAGCAGCTTGGGAGGCCATGAGCAGCCCCAGCATTTT. As protein: CASSLGGHEQPQHF.

In its sample, this clonotype was seen a few times. This chain uses TRBV5-1 with TRBJ2-3; 10 bases match TRBD2. Germline CDR1 SGHRS, CDR2 YFSETQ. Trimming cost V 4 bases and J 0 bases; bases outside gene matches: 5. The CDR3 runs to 16 residues. This chain's CDR3 is CASSTASGGSTDTQYF. CDR3 nucleotides: TGCGCCAGCAGCACCGCTAGCGGGGGTAGCACAGATACGCAGTATTTT.

This clonotype was recorded at least ten times. The V call is TRBV29-1, the J call TRBJ2-1; 9 nucleotides agree with TRBD2. V lost 6 bases to trimming and J lost 8 bases; unmatched junction nucleotides: 5. This CDR3 is 12 amino acids long. CDR1 and CDR2 from the germline V gene are SQVTM and ANQGSEA. The CDR3 spells CSVPLAGDEQFF. In nucleotides, the CDR3 is TGCAGCGTCCCTTTAGCGGGAGATGAGCAGTTCTTC.

The DNA of the CDR3 is TGTGCCAGCAGTAATCGACCGGGATTTTTAGCTGCTGGAAACACCATATATTTT. This translates into CASSNRPGFLAAGNTIYF. This sequence joins TRBV12-3 or TRBV12-4 and TRBJ1-3, with D unresolved. This CDR3 has 18 amino acids. V was pared by 5 bases and J by 2 bases, with 22 bases between.